One T cell receptor (beta chain) is described in this entry. As yet, its antigen is unknown. Germline CDR1 SGHNT, CDR2 YENEEA. The CDR3 totals 15 residues. V lost 3 bases to trimming and J lost 1 base; unmatched junction nucleotides: 1. This sample is part of a study of cytomegalovirus exposure and HLA in healthy donors. The study, taken as a whole, reports: Analysis performed later showed TCR beta chains linked to HLA being more clonally expanded than equally common others.

With 60 Vbeta and 13 Jbeta primers, the PCR was carried out. Data came from immunoSEQ multiplex PCR; TCRdb stores just in-frame clones and leaves some out. Here the sample spans over 110,000 clones, around three quarters being singletons. The chain joins TRBV11-3 to TRBJ2-2; 8 bases align to TRBD1. Sequencing was performed on PBMCs. This clonotype was obtained from a young man in good health and CMV-seronegative. CDR3 sequence reads: CASSFGTGNTGELFF. Here the CDR3 DNA reads TGTGCCAGCAGCTTTGGGACAGGGAACACCGGGGAGCTGTTTTTT.